This section outlines one T cell receptor beta chain sequence together with its context. Germline CDR1 is SGHAT and CDR2 is FQNNGV. The ends lost 6 bases at V and 4 bases at J; junction bases unmatched: 3. The CDR3 totals 14 residues. The data were obtained in a study of PD-L1 blockade in urothelial cancer. Regarding time point: pretreatment peripheral blood. Profiled with immunoSEQ multiplex PCR; TCRdb holds only in-frame clones, not every one. The sample has about 37,000 clones, about 80% seen once. This TCR came from a man in his 60s with urothelial cancer. The sample in question was PBMCs, obtained around atezolizumab (anti-PD-L1) treatment. The gene calls are TRBV11-2 and TRBJ2-1, with 10 bases identical to TRBD2. The CDR3: CASSRTSGYNEQFF. In nucleotides, the CDR3 is TGTGCCAGCAGTAGGACTAGCGGATACAATGAGCAGTTCTTC.